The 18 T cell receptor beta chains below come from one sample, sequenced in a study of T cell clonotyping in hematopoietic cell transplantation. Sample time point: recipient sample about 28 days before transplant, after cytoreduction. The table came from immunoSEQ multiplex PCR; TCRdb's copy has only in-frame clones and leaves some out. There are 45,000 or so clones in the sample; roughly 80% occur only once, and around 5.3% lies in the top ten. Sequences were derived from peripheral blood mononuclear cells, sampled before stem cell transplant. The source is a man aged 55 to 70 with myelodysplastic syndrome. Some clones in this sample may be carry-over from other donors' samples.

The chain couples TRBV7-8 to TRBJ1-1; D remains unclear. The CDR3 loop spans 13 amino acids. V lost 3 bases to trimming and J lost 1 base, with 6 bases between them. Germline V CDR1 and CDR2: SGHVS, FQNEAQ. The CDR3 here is CASSFGWNTEAFF. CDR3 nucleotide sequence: TGTGCCAGCAGCTTTGGGTGGAACACTGAAGCTTTCTTT. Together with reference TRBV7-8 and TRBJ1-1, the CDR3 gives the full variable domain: GAGVSQSPRYKVAKRGQDVALRCDPISGHVSLFWYQQALGQGPEFLTYFQNEAQLDKSGLPSDRFFAERPEGSVSTLKIQRTQQEDSAVYLCASSFGWNTEAFFGQGTRLTVV.

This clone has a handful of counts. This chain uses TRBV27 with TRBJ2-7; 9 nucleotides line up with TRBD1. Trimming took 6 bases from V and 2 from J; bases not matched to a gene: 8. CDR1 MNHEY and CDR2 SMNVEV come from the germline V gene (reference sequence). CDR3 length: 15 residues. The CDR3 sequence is CASSRAGTGTYEQYF. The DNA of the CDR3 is TGTGCCAGCAGCCGCGCCGGGACAGGGACCTACGAGCAGTACTTC.

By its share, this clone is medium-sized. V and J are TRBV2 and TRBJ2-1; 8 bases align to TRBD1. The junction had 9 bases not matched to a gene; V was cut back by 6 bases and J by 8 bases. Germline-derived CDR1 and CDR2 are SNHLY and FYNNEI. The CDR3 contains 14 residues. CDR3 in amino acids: CASSPWTGSDEQFF. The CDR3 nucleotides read TGTGCCAGCAGCCCCTGGACAGGGTCCGATGAGCAGTTCTTC.

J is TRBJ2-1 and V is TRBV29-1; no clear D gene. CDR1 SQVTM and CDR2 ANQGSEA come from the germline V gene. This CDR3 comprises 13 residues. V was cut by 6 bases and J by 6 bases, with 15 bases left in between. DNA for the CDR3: TGCAGCGTCAATAAAAACAGTGGCAATGAGCAGTTCTTC. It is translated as CSVNKNSGNEQFF.

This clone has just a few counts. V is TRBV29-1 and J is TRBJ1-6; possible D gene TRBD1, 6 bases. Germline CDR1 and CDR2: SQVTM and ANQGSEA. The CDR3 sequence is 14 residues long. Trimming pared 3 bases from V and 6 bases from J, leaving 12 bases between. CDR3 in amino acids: CSVDGGGGNSPLHF. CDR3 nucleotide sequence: TGCAGCGTTGATGGGGGAGGGGGTAATTCACCCCTCCACTTT. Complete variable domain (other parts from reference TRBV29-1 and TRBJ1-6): SAVISQKPSRDICQRGTSLTIQCQVDSQVTMMFWYRQQPGQSLTLIATANQGSEATYESGFVIDKFPISRPNLTFSTLTVSNMSPEDSSIYLCSVDGGGGNSPLHFGNGTRLTVT.

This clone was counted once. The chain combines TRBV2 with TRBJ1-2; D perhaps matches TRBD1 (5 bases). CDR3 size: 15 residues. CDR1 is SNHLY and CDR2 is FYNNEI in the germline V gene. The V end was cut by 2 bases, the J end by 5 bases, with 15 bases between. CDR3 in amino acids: CASSETRRGLYGYTF. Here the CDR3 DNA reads TGTGCCAGCAGTGAAACGAGGAGGGGTCTTTATGGCTACACCTTC.

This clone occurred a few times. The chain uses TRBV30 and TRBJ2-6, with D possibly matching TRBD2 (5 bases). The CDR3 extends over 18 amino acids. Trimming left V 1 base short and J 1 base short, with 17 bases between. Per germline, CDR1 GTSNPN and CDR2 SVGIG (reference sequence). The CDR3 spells CAWSGLEGKESGANVLTF. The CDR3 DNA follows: TGTGCCTGGAGTGGTTTAGAGGGCAAGGAATCTGGGGCCAACGTCCTGACTTTC.

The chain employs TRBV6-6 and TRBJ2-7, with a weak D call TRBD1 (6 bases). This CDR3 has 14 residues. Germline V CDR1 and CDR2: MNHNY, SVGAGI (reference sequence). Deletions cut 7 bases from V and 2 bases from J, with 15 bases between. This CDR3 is CASKLRDTTYEQYF. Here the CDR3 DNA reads TGTGCCAGCAAACTCCGGGACACGACCTACGAGCAGTACTTC.

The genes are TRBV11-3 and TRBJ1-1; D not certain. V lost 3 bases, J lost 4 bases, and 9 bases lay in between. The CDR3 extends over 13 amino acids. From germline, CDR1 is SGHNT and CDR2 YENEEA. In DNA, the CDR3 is TGTGCCAGCAGCTTTTCCACGGGCACTGAAGCTTTCTTT. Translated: CASSFSTGTEAFF.

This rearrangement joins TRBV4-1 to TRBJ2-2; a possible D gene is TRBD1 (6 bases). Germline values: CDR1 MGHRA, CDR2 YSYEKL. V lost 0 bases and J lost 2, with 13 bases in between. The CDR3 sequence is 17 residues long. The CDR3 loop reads CASSQDRQGRNTGELFF. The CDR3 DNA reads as TGCGCCAGCAGCCAAGATCGGCAGGGGCGTAACACCGGGGAGCTGTTTTTT.

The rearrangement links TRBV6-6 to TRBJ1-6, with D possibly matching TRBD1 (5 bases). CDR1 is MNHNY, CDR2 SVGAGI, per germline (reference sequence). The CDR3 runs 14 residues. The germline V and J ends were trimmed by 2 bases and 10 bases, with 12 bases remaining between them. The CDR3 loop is CASSYGGGESPLHF. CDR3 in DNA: TGTGCCAGCAGTTACGGTGGGGGGGAATCACCCCTCCACTTT.

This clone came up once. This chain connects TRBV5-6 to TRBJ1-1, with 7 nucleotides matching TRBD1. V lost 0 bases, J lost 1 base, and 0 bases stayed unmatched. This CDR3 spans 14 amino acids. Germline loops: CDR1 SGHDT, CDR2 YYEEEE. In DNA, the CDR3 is TGTGCCAGCAGCTTGGACAGGGGGAACACTGAAGCTTTCTTT. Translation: CASSLDRGNTEAFF.

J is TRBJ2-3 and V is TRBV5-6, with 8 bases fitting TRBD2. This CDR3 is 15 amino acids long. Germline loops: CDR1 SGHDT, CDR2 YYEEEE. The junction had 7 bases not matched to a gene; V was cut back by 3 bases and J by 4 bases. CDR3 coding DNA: TGTGCCAGCAGCTCTGGAGAGGGACTAGCAGATACGCAGTATTTT. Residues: CASSSGEGLADTQYF.

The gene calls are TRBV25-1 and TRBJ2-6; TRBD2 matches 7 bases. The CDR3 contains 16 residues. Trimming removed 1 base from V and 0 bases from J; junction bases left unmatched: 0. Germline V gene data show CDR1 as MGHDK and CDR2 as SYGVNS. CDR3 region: CASSEWGGSGANVLTF. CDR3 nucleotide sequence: TGTGCCAGCAGTGAATGGGGGGGCTCTGGGGCCAACGTCCTGACTTTC.

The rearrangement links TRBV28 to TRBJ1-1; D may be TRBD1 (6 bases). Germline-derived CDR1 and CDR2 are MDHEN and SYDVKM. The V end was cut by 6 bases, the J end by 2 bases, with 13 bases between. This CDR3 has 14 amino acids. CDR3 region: CASRLGHTNTEAFF. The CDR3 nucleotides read TGTGCCAGCAGGCTGGGACACACAAACACTGAAGCTTTCTTT.

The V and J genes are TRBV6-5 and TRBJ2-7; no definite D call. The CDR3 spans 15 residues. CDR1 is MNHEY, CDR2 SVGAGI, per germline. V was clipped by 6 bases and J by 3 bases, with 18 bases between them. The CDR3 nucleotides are TGTGCCAGCAGCCGCCGTCGAAGGGTCCTCTACGAGCAGTACTTC. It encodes CASSRRRRVLYEQYF.

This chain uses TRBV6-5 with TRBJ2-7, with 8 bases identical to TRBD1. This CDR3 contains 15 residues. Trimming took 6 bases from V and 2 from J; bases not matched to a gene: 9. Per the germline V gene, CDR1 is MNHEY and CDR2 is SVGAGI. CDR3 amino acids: CASRRARQGPYEQYF. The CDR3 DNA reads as TGTGCCAGCAGGAGGGCCCGACAGGGGCCCTACGAGCAGTACTTC.

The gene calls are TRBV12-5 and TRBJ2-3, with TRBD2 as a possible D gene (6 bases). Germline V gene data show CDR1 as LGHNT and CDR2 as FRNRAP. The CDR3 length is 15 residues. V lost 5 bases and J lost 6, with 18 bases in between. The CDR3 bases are TGTGCTAGTGGTCCCGGGGGTTTTTCTAAGGATACGCAGTATTTT. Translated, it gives CASGPGGFSKDTQYF.